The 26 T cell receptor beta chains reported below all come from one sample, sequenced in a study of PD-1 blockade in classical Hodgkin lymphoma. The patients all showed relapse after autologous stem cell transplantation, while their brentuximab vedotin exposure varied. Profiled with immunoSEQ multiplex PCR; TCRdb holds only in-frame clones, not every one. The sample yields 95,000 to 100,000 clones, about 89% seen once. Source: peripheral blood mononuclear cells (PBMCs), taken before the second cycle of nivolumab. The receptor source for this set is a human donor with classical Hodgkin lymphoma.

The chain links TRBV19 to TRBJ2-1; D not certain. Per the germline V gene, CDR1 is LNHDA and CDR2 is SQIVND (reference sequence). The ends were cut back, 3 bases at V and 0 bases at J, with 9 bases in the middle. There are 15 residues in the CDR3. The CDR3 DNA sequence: TGTGCCAGTAGTATTTGGCCGAGCTCCTACAATGAGCAGTTCTTC. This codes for CASSIWPSSYNEQFF.

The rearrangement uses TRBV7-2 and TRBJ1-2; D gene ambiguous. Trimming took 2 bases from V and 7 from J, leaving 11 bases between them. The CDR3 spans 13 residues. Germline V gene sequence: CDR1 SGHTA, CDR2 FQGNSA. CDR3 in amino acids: CASSLSGSIGYTF. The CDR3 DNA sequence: TGTGCCAGCAGCTTATCCGGGAGCATTGGCTACACCTTC.

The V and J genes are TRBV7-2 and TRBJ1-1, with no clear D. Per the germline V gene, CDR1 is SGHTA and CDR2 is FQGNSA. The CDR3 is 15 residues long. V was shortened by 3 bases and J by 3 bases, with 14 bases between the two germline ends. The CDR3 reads CASSLDLGLDTEAFF. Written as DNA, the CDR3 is TGTGCCAGCAGCTTGGATCTGGGCTTGGACACTGAAGCTTTCTTT. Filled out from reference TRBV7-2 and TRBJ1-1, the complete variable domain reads GAGVSQSPSNKVTEKGKDVELRCDPISGHTALYWYRQSLGQGLEFLIYFQGNSAPDKSGLPSDRFSAERTGGSVSTLTIQRTQQEDSAVYLCASSLDLGLDTEAFFGQGTRLTVV.

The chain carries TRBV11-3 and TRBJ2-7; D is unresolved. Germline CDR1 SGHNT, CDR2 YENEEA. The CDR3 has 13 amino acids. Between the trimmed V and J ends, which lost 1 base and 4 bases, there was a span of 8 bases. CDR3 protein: CASSLVDGYEQYF. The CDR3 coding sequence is TGTGCCAGCAGCTTAGTAGACGGGTACGAGCAGTACTTC.

CDR3 in amino acids: CASSETTWAGYEQYF. As DNA, the CDR3 is TGTGCCAGCAGCGAAACGACATGGGCGGGCTACGAGCAGTACTTC. The chain couples TRBV6-1 to TRBJ2-7; tentative D call: TRBD2 (5 bases). CDR3 length: 15 residues. Germline loops: CDR1 MNHNS, CDR2 SASEGT. V lost 6 bases and J lost 3, with 18 bases in between.

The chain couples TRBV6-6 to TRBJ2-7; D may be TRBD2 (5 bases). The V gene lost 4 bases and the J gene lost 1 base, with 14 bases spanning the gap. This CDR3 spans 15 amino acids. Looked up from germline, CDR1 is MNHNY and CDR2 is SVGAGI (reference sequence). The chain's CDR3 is CASSLSEGGSYEQYF. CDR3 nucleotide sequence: TGTGCCAGCAGTTTGTCTGAGGGTGGTTCCTACGAGCAGTACTTC.

This chain's CDR3 is CASNTRLSGELFF. The CDR3 region has the DNA TGCGCCAGCAACACCAGGCTCTCCGGGGAGCTGTTTTTT. The chain employs TRBV10-1 and TRBJ2-2, with no clear D. V was cut by 7 bases and J by 6 bases, with 12 bases left in between. The CDR3 is 13 amino acids. CDR1 is WNHNN and CDR2 is SYGVQD in the germline V gene (reference sequence).

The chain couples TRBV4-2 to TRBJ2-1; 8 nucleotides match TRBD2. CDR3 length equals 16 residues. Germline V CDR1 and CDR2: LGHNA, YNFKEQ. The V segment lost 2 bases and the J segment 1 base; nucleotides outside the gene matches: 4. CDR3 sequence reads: CASSQPTSGSYNEQFF. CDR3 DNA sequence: TGTGCCAGCAGCCAACCCACTAGCGGTTCCTACAATGAGCAGTTCTTC.

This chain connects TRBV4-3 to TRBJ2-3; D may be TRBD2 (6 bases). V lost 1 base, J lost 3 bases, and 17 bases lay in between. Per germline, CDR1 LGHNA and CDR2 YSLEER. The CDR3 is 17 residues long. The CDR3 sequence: CASSQAFTGRGTDTQYF. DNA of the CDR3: TGCGCCAGCAGCCAAGCTTTTACAGGTCGGGGGACAGATACGCAGTATTTT.

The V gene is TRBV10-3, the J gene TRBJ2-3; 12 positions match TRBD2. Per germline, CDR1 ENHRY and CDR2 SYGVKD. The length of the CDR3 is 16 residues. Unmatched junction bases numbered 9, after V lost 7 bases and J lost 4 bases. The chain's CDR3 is CAITRLLAGGADTQYF. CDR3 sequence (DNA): TGTGCCATCACCCGCCTACTAGCGGGGGGAGCAGATACGCAGTATTTT.

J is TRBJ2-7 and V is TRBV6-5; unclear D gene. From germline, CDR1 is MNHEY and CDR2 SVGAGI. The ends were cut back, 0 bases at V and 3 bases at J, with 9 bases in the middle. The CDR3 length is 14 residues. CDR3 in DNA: TGTGCCAGCAGTTACTCGCTTGGTAGCTACGAGCAGTACTTC. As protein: CASSYSLGSYEQYF.

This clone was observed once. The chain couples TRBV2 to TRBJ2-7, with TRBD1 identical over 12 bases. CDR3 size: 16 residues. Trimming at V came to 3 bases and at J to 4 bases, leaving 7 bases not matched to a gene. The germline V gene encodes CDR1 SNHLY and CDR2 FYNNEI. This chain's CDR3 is CASSELGQGAGYEQYF. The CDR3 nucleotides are TGTGCCAGCAGTGAGTTGGGACAGGGGGCTGGATACGAGCAGTACTTC.

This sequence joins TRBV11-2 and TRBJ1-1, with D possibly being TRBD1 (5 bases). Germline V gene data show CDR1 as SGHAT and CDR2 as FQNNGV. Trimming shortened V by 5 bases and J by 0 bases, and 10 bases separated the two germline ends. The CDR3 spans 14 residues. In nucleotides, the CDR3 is TGTGCCAGCAGCGTGGCAGGGCTGAACACTGAAGCTTTCTTT. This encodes CASSVAGLNTEAFF.

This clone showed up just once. CDR3: CASQFNTGELFF. In DNA form, the CDR3 reads TGTGCCAGCCAATTCAACACCGGGGAGCTGTTTTTT. The rearrangement links TRBV7-9 to TRBJ2-2; D is undetermined. From germline, CDR1 is SEHNR and CDR2 FQNEAQ (reference sequence). This CDR3 has 12 amino acids. The ends were cut back, 8 bases at V and 2 bases at J, with 6 bases in the middle. The full variable domain, rest sourced from reference TRBV7-9 and TRBJ2-2, is DTGVSQNPRHKITKRGQNVTFRCDPISEHNRLYWYRQTLGQGPEFLTYFQNEAQLEKSRLLSDRFSAERPKGSFSTLEIQRTEQGDSAMYLCASQFNTGELFFGEGSRLTVL.

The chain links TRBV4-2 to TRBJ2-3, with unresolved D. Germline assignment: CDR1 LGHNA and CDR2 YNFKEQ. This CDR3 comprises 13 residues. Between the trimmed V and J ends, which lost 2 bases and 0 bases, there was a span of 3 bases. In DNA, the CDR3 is TGTGCCAGCAGCCAATCTAGCACAGATACGCAGTATTTT. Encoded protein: CASSQSSTDTQYF.

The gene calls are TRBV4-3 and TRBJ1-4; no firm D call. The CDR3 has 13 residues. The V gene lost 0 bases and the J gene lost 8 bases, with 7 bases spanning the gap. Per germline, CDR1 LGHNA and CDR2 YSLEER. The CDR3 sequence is CASSQDRGEKLFF. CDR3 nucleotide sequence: TGCGCCAGCAGCCAAGATAGAGGGGAAAAACTGTTTTTT.

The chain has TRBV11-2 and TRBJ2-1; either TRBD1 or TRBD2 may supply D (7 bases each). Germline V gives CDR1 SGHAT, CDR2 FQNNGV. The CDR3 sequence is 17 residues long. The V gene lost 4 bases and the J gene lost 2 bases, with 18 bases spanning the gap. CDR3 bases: TGTGCCAGCAGCTCTTTACAGGGGACTACCGCCTACAATGAGCAGTTCTTC. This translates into CASSSLQGTTAYNEQFF. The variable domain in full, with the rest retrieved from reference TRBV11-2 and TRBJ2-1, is EAGVAQSPRYKIIEKRQSVAFWCNPISGHATLYWYQQILGQGPKLLIQFQNNGVVDDSQLPKDRFSAERLKGVDSTLKIQPAKLEDSAVYLCASSSLQGTTAYNEQFFGPGTRLTVL.

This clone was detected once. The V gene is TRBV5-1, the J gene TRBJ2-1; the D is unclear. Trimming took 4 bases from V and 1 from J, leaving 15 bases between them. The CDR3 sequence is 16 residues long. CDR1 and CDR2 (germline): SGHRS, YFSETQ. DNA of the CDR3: TGCGCCAGCAGCATCGACCTCGGTATGTCCTACAATGAGCAGTTCTTC. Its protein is CASSIDLGMSYNEQFF.

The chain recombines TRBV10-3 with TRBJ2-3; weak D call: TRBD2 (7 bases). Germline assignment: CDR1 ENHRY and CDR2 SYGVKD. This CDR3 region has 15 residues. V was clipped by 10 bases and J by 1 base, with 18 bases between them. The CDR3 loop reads CASTRGGAGTDTQYF. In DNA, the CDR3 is TGTGCCAGCACAAGGGGGGGGGCCGGCACAGATACGCAGTATTTT.

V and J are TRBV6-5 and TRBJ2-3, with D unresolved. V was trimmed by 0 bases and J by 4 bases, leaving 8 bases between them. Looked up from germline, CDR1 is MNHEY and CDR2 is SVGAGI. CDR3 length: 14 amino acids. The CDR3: CASSYSNRADTQYF. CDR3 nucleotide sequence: TGTGCCAGCAGTTACTCGAATCGGGCAGATACGCAGTATTTT.

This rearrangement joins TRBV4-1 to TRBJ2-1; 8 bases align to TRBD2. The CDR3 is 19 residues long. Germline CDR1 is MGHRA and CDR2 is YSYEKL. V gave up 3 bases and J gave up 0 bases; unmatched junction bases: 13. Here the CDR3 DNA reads TGCGCCAGCAGCCACCATTCTGTGGGTAGCGGGGTCTCCTACAATGAGCAGTTCTTC. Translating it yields CASSHHSVGSGVSYNEQFF.

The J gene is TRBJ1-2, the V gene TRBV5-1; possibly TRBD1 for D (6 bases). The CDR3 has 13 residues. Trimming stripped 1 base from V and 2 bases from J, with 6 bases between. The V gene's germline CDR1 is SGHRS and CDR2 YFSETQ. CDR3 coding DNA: TGCGCCAGCAGCTTGCAGGGGAACTATGGCTACACCTTC. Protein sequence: CASSLQGNYGYTF.

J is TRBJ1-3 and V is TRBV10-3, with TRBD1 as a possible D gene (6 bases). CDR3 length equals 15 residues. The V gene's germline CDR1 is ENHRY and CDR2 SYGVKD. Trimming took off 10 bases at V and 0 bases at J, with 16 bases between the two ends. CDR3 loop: CATIPTGSSGNTIYF. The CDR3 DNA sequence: TGTGCCACCATCCCCACAGGGAGCTCTGGAAACACCATATATTTT.

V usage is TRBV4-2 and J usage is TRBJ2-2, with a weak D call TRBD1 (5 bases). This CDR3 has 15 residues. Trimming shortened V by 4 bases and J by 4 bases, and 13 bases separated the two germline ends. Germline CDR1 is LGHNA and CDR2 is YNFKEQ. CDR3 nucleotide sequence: TGTGCCAGCAGCCTCGGACAACTGGCCACCGGGGAGCTGTTTTTT. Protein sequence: CASSLGQLATGELFF.

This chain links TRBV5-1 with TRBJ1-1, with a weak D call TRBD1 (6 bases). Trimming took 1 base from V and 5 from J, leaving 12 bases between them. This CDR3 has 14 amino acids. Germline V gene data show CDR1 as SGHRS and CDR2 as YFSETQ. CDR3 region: CASSLSGARTEAFF. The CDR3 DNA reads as TGCGCCAGCAGCTTGTCGGGGGCCCGGACTGAAGCTTTCTTT.

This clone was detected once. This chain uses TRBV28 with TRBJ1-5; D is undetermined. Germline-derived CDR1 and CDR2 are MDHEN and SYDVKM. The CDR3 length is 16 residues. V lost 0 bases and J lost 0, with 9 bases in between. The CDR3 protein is CASSLWRYYSNQPQHF. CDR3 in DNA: TGTGCCAGCAGTTTATGGAGGTATTATAGCAATCAGCCCCAGCATTTT.